Following are 25 T cell receptor beta chains from one sample sequenced in a study of T-cell reconstitution after alpha-beta-depleted transplantation in children. TCRbeta library preparation incorporated unique molecular identifiers. Each CDR3 protein is one row after TCRdb ran MiXCR on the PCR reads. In the table there are about 200,000 distinct CDR3 sequences, about 8.7% of which are singletons. The material was PBMCs, mostly from graft donor cells, obtained 360 days after TCRalphabeta/CD19-depleted stem cell transplant. These receptors were obtained from a male patient aged 2 to 9 who had a stem cell transplant for acute myeloid leukemia, so the T cells may come from the graft donor.

A few counts support this clonotype. This rearrangement joins TRBV7-2 to TRBJ2-3; 9 bases agree with TRBD1. Germline trimming cut 3 bases from V and 4 bases from J; bases unmatched to any gene: 8. Germline CDR1 and CDR2: SGHTA and FQGNSA. The CDR3 spans 16 residues. CDR3 in amino acids: CASSLLPGQGPDTQYF. CDR3 sequence (DNA): TGTGCCAGCAGCTTGCTACCGGGACAGGGACCAGATACGCAGTATTTT.

This clonotype occurred many times. J is TRBJ2-1 and V is TRBV5-1; D is undetermined. Trimming shortened V by 0 bases and J by 6 bases, and 7 bases separated the two germline ends. From germline, CDR1 is SGHRS and CDR2 YFSETQ. The CDR3 is 13 amino acids. CDR3 amino acids: CASSLGSTNEQFF. The CDR3 DNA follows: TGCGCCAGCAGCTTGGGATCCACCAATGAGCAGTTCTTC. The entire variable domain, with the rest obtained from reference TRBV5-1 and TRBJ2-1, is as follows: KAGVTQTPRYLIKTRGQQVTLSCSPISGHRSVSWYQQTPGQGLQFLFEYFSETQRNKGNFPGRFSGRQFSNSRSEMNVSTLELGDSALYLCASSLGSTNEQFFGPGTRLTVL.

This clonotype appeared many times. The chain couples TRBV20-1 to TRBJ2-7, with 7 bases lining up with TRBD1. The CDR3 loop spans 15 amino acids. V shed 3 bases and J 7 bases; nucleotides not matched to a gene: 15. Germline V CDR1 and CDR2: DFQATT, SNEGSKA (reference sequence). As DNA, the CDR3 is TGCAGTGCTAGGGCCGGGACAGCGGAGTTGAGGGAGCAGTACTTC. Translating gives CSARAGTAELREQYF.

There are many counts of this clonotype. The gene calls are TRBV20-1 and TRBJ2-7; 8 bases line up with TRBD1. This CDR3 is 14 amino acids long. V was pared by 3 bases and J by 7 bases, with 11 bases of the junction left unmatched. CDR1 DFQATT and CDR2 SNEGSKA come from the germline V gene (reference sequence). CDR3 coding DNA: TGCAGTGCTAGCACGGGGACAGGAAGGGGGGAGCAGTACTTC. As protein: CSASTGTGRGEQYF.

The rearrangement uses TRBV15 and TRBJ2-5; D remains unclear. Germline V gives CDR1 LNHNV, CDR2 YYDKDF (reference sequence). The CDR3 has 15 residues. Deletions cut 0 bases from V and 6 bases from J, with 14 bases between. The CDR3 DNA is TGTGCCACCAGCAGAGATCGAGGACCTCTCCAGACCCAGTACTTC. Translated, it gives CATSRDRGPLQTQYF.

There are many counts of this clonotype. V gene TRBV29-1 combines with J gene TRBJ2-3; D tentatively reads TRBD1 or TRBD2 (6 bases each). The V end lost 0 bases, the J end lost 4 bases, and 17 bases lay between the germline ends. Per germline, CDR1 SQVTM and CDR2 ANQGSEA. The CDR3 extends over 16 amino acids. The CDR3 region has the DNA TGCAGCGTTGAAGATCGTGGGGGGCAGCGAGCAGATACGCAGTATTTT. Protein: CSVEDRGGQRADTQYF.

This clonotype was counted many times. The chain couples TRBV5-5 to TRBJ1-1; a possible D gene is TRBD1 (5 bases). Germline V gives CDR1 SGHKS, CDR2 YYEKEE (reference sequence). This CDR3 has 12 amino acids. V lost 0 bases and J 11 bases, leaving 11 bases between the germline ends. CDR3 DNA: TGTGCCAGCAGCTTGGCGGGGCAGAGGGCTTTCTTT. It codes for CASSLAGQRAFF.

This clonotype was seen many times. The CDR3, as DNA: TGTGCCAGCAGCTTTGGGACAGGGTTTGAAAAACTGTTTTTT. Translating it yields CASSFGTGFEKLFF. The chain combines TRBV5-6 with TRBJ1-4; 9 nucleotides agree with TRBD1. V dropped 2 bases and J dropped 7; count of bases not matched to a gene: 3. The CDR3 has 14 amino acids. Germline values: CDR1 SGHDT, CDR2 YYEEEE.

In its sample, this clonotype was seen many times. The chain has TRBV5-6 and TRBJ2-1; 8 positions agree with TRBD1. The CDR3 extends over 14 amino acids. Germline V gene sequence: CDR1 SGHDT, CDR2 YYEEEE. V dropped 0 bases and J dropped 6; count of bases not matched to a gene: 2. In DNA form, the CDR3 reads TGTGCCAGCAGCTTGGGACAGGGGTTCAATGAGCAGTTCTTC. Protein sequence: CASSLGQGFNEQFF.

There are many counts of this clonotype. The chain joins TRBV11-2 to TRBJ2-3, with 9 bases fitting TRBD2. The junction had 11 bases not matched to a gene; V was cut back by 5 bases and J by 5 bases. There are 16 residues in the CDR3. The V gene's germline CDR1 is SGHAT and CDR2 FQNNGV. The CDR3 nucleotides read TGTGCCAGCAGCGAAAGGCCTAGCGGGACGAGAGATACGCAGTATTTT. Encoded protein: CASSERPSGTRDTQYF.

Many counts were recorded for this clonotype. The J gene is TRBJ2-5, the V gene TRBV5-1; 8 bases are a match to TRBD1. Germline V lookup: CDR1 SGHRS, CDR2 YFSETQ. J was trimmed by 5 bases and V by 3 bases; bases with no gene match: 12. CDR3 length equals 16 residues. The CDR3 spells CASSSTRTGMLETQYF. DNA for the CDR3: TGCGCCAGCAGCTCCACCAGGACAGGGATGCTGGAGACCCAGTACTTC.

V gene TRBV3-1 combines with J gene TRBJ2-7, with 7 positions matching TRBD2. Trimming took 4 bases from V and 2 from J; bases not matched to a gene: 2. CDR3 size: 13 residues. Looked up from germline, CDR1 is LGHDT and CDR2 is YNNKEL (reference sequence). The CDR3 DNA sequence: TGTGCCAGCAGCCCCGCGGGAGCCTACGAGCAGTACTTC. Its translation: CASSPAGAYEQYF.

This clonotype was observed a few times. The rearrangement joins TRBV5-1 to TRBJ2-3; D is uncertain. Germline V lookup: CDR1 SGHRS, CDR2 YFSETQ. The CDR3 extends over 13 amino acids. V was cut by 5 bases and J by 1 base, with 8 bases left in between. The CDR3 DNA is TGCGCCAGCAGTTCATCGCGCACAGATACGCAGTATTTT. This translates into CASSSSRTDTQYF.

The J gene is TRBJ1-5, the V gene TRBV12-3 or TRBV12-4; the D is unclear. Deletions cut 7 bases from V and 6 bases from J, with 19 bases between. The CDR3 extends over 15 amino acids. The CDR3: CASTTGNFVGQPQHF. DNA of the CDR3: TGTGCCAGCACGACGGGAAATTTTGTGGGTCAGCCCCAGCATTTT.

This clonotype has just a few counts. The V and J genes are TRBV4-2 and TRBJ1-2; D is perhaps TRBD1 (6 bases). The V gene lost 4 bases and the J gene lost 6 bases, with 15 bases spanning the gap. The V gene's germline CDR1 is LGHNA and CDR2 YNFKEQ. This CDR3 has 14 residues. As DNA, the CDR3 is TGTGCCAGCAGCCTGGAGGGGGGTAGTAATGGCTACACCTTC. This sequence encodes CASSLEGGSNGYTF.

V gene TRBV7-7 combines with J gene TRBJ2-7; 8 positions agree with TRBD1. CDR1 is SSHAT, CDR2 FNYEAQ, per germline (reference sequence). This CDR3 contains 12 residues. The DNA of the CDR3 is TGTGCTAGCAGCCCGGGACAGGACGAGCAGTACGTC. Protein sequence: CASSPGQDEQYV.

In this sample, this clonotype turned up many times. The chain joins TRBV20-1 to TRBJ2-7; TRBD2 aligns across 13 bases. Germline V CDR1 and CDR2: DFQATT, SNEGSKA (reference sequence). With 0 bases clipped from V and 3 bases from J, the junction kept 2 bases outside the gene matches. This CDR3 region has 15 residues. The CDR3 reads CSARDGLAGDYEQYF. The DNA of the CDR3 is TGCAGTGCTAGAGACGGACTAGCGGGAGACTACGAGCAGTACTTC.

This clonotype was seen at least ten times. The chain is built from TRBV12-3 or TRBV12-4 and TRBJ2-5; D possibly corresponds to TRBD2 (6 bases). CDR3 length: 15 residues. Trimming left V 0 bases short and J 3 bases short, with 11 bases between. In nucleotides, the CDR3 is TGTGCCAGCAGTTTAGCCCCGGGAGCGAAAGAGACCCAGTACTTC. It yields the protein CASSLAPGAKETQYF.

The rearrangement uses TRBV6-1 and TRBJ2-3, with 9 bases aligning to TRBD1. Germline CDR1 reads MNHNS; CDR2 reads SASEGT. The CDR3 consists of 15 residues. J gave up 4 bases and V 6 bases, and 8 bases lay outside the gene matches. In DNA form, the CDR3 reads TGTGCCAGCAGGCTACAGGGGGCGTTAGCAGATACGCAGTATTTT. It yields the protein CASRLQGALADTQYF.

This clonotype was observed a few times. At one end, the junction sequence differs from germline, possibly due to a read error. The chain links TRBV6-5 to TRBJ1-5, with a tentative D call TRBD1 (5 bases). This CDR3 is 15 amino acids long. Germline CDR1 is MNHEY and CDR2 is SVGAGI. In DNA, the CDR3 is TGTGCCAGCAGTGACTCGGGGGGGAAGAATCAGCCCCAGCATTTT. Translating gives CASSDSGGKNQPQHF.

Details on this clonotype: This may be a read error, as it is one base from a much larger clone. This rearrangement joins TRBV4-1 to TRBJ1-2; no reliable D call. The CDR3 is 14 residues long. The germline V gene encodes CDR1 MGHRA and CDR2 YSYEKL. CDR3 region: CASSQNSINYGHTF. In DNA, the CDR3 is TGCGCCAGCAGCCAAAACAGCATTAACTATGGCCACACCTTC.

This clonotype was counted only a few times. The rearrangement uses TRBV5-1 and TRBJ1-1; D remains unclear. V dropped 6 bases and J dropped 1 base, with 13 bases sitting between them. The CDR3 extends over 14 amino acids. The germline CDR1 and CDR2 sequences are SGHRS and YFSETQ. The CDR3: CASTYRTGNTEAFF. The CDR3 nucleotides read TGCGCCAGCACCTACCGGACGGGGAACACTGAAGCTTTCTTT.

This clonotype was seen ten or more times. The J gene is TRBJ1-4, the V gene TRBV5-1; a weak D match, TRBD1 (5 bases). This CDR3 spans 14 amino acids. The germline CDR1 and CDR2 sequences are SGHRS and YFSETQ. V shed 4 bases and J shed 3 bases, with 10 bases lying between them. The CDR3 is CASSAGRPNEKLFF. DNA of the CDR3: TGCGCCAGCAGCGCGGGACGGCCTAATGAAAAACTGTTTTTT.

V usage is TRBV10-3 and J usage is TRBJ2-1; TRBD2 is a possible D gene (6 bases). The V and J ends lost 3 bases and 7 bases respectively, with 19 bases between them. Germline-derived CDR1 and CDR2 are ENHRY and SYGVKD. The CDR3 extends over 16 amino acids. This CDR3 reads CAISDPPVGGDNEQFF. The CDR3 DNA follows: TGTGCCATCAGTGACCCCCCGGTCGGCGGGGATAATGAGCAGTTCTTC.

This clonotype came up many times. The chain uses TRBV12-3 or TRBV12-4 and TRBJ2-5; D is perhaps TRBD1 (6 bases). The CDR3 loop spans 14 amino acids. Trimming pared 3 bases from V and 1 base from J, leaving 9 bases between. The CDR3 nucleotides read TGTGCCAGCAGTTTGGACAGCTTCCAAGAGACCCAGTACTTC. It encodes CASSLDSFQETQYF.